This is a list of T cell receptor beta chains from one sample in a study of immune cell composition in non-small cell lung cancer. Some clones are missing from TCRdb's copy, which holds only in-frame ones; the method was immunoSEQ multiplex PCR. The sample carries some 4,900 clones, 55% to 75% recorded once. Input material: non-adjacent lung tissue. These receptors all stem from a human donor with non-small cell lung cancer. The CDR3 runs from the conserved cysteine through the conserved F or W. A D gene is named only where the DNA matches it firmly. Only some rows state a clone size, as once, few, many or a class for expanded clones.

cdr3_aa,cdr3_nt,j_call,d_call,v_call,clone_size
CASSWSVGEDTQYF,TGCGCCAGCAGCTGGTCGGTCGGAGAAGATACGCAGTATTTT,TRBJ2-3,.,TRBV5-1,once
CASSGGGFSYEQYF,TGTGCCAGCAGTGGAGGGGGCTTCTCCTACGAGCAGTACTTC,TRBJ2-7,TRBD1,TRBV2,.
CSVGTGIDQPQHF,TGCAGCGTGGGGACAGGAATAGATCAGCCCCAGCATTTT,TRBJ1-5,TRBD1,TRBV29-1,.
CASTAGTALNEQFF,TGTGCCAGCACCGCCGGGACAGCACTGAATGAGCAGTTCTTC,TRBJ2-1,TRBD1,TRBV27,.
CASSPEKRDSNEQFF,TGCGCCAGCAGTCCCGAGAAGCGGGATTCCAATGAGCAGTTCTTC,TRBJ2-1,TRBD2,TRBV5-1,.
CATSESSGGNNEQFF,TGTGCCACCAGCGAAAGTTCCGGGGGAAACAATGAGCAGTTCTTC,TRBJ2-1,.,TRBV15,few
CASSAGHPSGGWNEQFF,TGTGCCAGCAGCGCGGGACATCCTAGCGGGGGGTGGAATGAGCAGTTCTTC,TRBJ2-1,TRBD2,TRBV5-5,.
CASSPSGVSSYEQYF,TGTGCCAGCAGCCCATCCGGAGTGAGCTCCTACGAGCAGTACTTC,TRBJ2-7,.,TRBV5-8,.
CSVVAENYGYTF,TGCAGCGTTGTGGCTGAAAACTATGGCTACACCTTC,TRBJ1-2,.,TRBV29-1,medium-sized
CASSLTTRTSTDTQYF,TGTGCCAGCAGCTTAACTACTAGAACTAGCACAGATACGCAGTATTTT,TRBJ2-3,.,TRBV7-2,.
CASSELGRGGVEQFF,TGTGCCAGCAGTGAATTGGGGCGGGGGGGAGTTGAGCAGTTCTTC,TRBJ2-1,TRBD2,TRBV6-1,.
CATSRSLRTGELFF,TGTGCCACCTCCCGGTCCCTCCGAACCGGGGAGCTGTTTTTT,TRBJ2-2,.,TRBV6-5,.
CASSIFAGNTDTQYF,TGTGCCAGCAGCATTTTTGCCGGGAACACAGATACGCAGTATTTT,TRBJ2-3,.,TRBV5-6,.
CASSTNAGTARGYTF,TGTGCCAGTAGCACCAACGCGGGGACTGCCCGGGGCTACACCTTC,TRBJ1-2,.,TRBV19,few
CASSLGQLNTEAFF,TGTGCCAGCAGTTTGGGCCAGCTGAACACTGAAGCTTTCTTT,TRBJ1-1,.,TRBV28,once
CSARREPADTQYF,TGCAGCGCGCGGCGGGAGCCGGCAGATACGCAGTATTTT,TRBJ2-3,TRBD2,TRBV29-1,few
CASSLDSVGLAIYEQYF,TGCGCCAGCAGCTTGGACTCCGTCGGACTAGCGATTTACGAGCAGTACTTC,TRBJ2-7,TRBD2,TRBV5-1,once
CASSISGQSSYEQYF,TGTGCCAGTAGTATTTCGGGACAGAGCTCCTACGAGCAGTACTTC,TRBJ2-7,TRBD1,TRBV19,.
CASSIGAGSTNYGYTF,TGTGCCAGTAGTATTGGGGCAGGATCAACTAACTATGGCTACACCTTC,TRBJ1-2,.,TRBV19,.
CASSFDRDSLGEQFF,TGTGCCAGCAGCTTTGACAGGGACAGCCTGGGTGAGCAGTTCTTC,TRBJ2-1,TRBD1,TRBV7-2,once
CASSPKGTGGLGTEAFF,TGTGCCAGCAGCCCCAAGGGGACAGGGGGGTTAGGGACTGAAGCTTTCTTT,TRBJ1-1,TRBD1,TRBV9,.
CASSQQVVASPQHF,TGTGCCAGCAGCCAGCAGGTGGTGGCATCGCCCCAGCATTTT,TRBJ1-5,.,TRBV11-2,few